This T cell receptor beta chain came from a study of OX40 agonist ivuxolimab in advanced cancers. Whole-study context: Two patients with cutaneous melanoma and one with hepatocellular carcinoma, three in total, showed partial responses.

Study observations and caveats: The CD4+ and CD8+ T cells in the blood had expanded clonally by week 6 at 0.1 to 3.0 mg/kg.

Regarding this clone: Its antigen is still unknown.

TCRdb keeps only in-frame clones here, not all; method: immunoSEQ multiplex PCR. Of tens of thousands of clones listed, approximately 90% are singletons. The V segment lost 3 bases and the J segment 7 bases; nucleotides outside the gene matches: 12. The V gene's germline CDR1 is GTSNPN and CDR2 SVGIG (reference sequence). The CDR3 consists of 15 residues. The TCR was taken from an adult with an advanced solid tumor such as melanoma, head and neck, liver or kidney cancer. The V call is TRBV30, the J call TRBJ2-1, with 7 positions matching TRBD2. The sample here was CD4+ or CD8+ T cells sorted from blood, taken in a trial of the OX40 agonist ivuxolimab. Here the CDR3 reads CAWSARTRLGNEQFF. The CDR3 bases are TGTGCCTGGAGCGCACGGACTAGGCTCGGAAATGAGCAGTTCTTC. Filled out from reference TRBV30 and TRBJ2-1, the complete variable domain reads SQTIHQWPATLVQPVGSPLSLECTVEGTSNPNLYWYRQAAGRGLQLLFYSVGIGQISSEVPQNLSASRPQDRQFILSSKKLLLSDSGFYLCAWSARTRLGNEQFFGPGTRLTVL.